This TCR beta chain was retrieved from a study of PD-1 blockade in classical Hodgkin lymphoma. In every patient, relapse followed autologous stem cell transplantation, while exposure to brentuximab vedotin differed. General study points: Newly diagnosed patients reportedly trailed healthy donors in baseline TCR diversity. Differences between repertoires have undefined causes, possibly disease activity or prior therapy. TCR diversity rose significantly by C4D1 in CD4+ but not CD8+ cells.

Assay: immunoSEQ multiplex PCR; the TCRdb copy retains only in-frame clones and omits some. The repertoire holds approximately 79,000 clones, with nearly 95% as singletons. Regarding this clone: Antigen specificity is unknown.

V was clipped by 0 bases and J by 6 bases, with 12 bases between them. Germline V lookup: CDR1 SGHDN, CDR2 FVKESK. This CDR3 is built from 15 residues. The rearrangement uses TRBV14 and TRBJ2-1, with D unresolved. The material sequenced was peripheral blood mononuclear cells (PBMCs), taken before the second cycle of nivolumab. The clonotype was recovered from a human donor with classical Hodgkin lymphoma. CDR3 bases: TGTGCCAGCAGCCAAGATCAGCTTACTATCAATGAGCAGTTCTTC. This translates into CASSQDQLTINEQFF.